These 11 T cell receptor beta chains originate from one sample sequenced in a study of blood T cell repertoires in COVID-19. Profiled with immunoSEQ multiplex PCR; TCRdb holds only in-frame clones, not every one. The sample carries some 260,000 clones, 88% recorded once. Sequencing used peripheral blood. Every receptor here comes from a human donor in a cohort sampled during active COVID-19.

The chain couples TRBV6-2 or TRBV6-3 to TRBJ1-2; 9 bases fit TRBD1. CDR3 length: 14 amino acids. CDR1 is MNHEY, CDR2 SVGEGT, per germline. J lost 6 bases, V lost 4 bases, and 6 bases had no gene match. CDR3 in DNA: TGTGCCAGCAGTTCCACCCGGACAGGGGATGGCTACACCTTC. Translation: CASSSTRTGDGYTF.

J is TRBJ1-2 and V is TRBV4-3, with 8 bases matching TRBD1. Germline values: CDR1 LGHNA, CDR2 YSLEER. The CDR3 spans 16 residues. V lost 3 bases to trimming and J lost 0 bases; unmatched junction nucleotides: 6. The CDR3 sequence: CASSHPGQGPNYGYTF. The CDR3 DNA reads TGCGCCAGCAGCCACCCAGGACAGGGTCCTAACTATGGCTACACCTTC.

This clone was found once. The V call is TRBV7-9, the J call TRBJ2-7; a possible D gene is TRBD2 (6 bases). Germline V gene data show CDR1 as SEHNR and CDR2 as FQNEAQ (reference sequence). The length of the CDR3 is 14 residues. V lost 7 bases and J 6 bases, leaving 19 bases between the germline ends. CDR3 region: CASTSLGGPVEQYF. In DNA form, the CDR3 reads TGTGCCAGCACCTCCCTTGGAGGGCCCGTCGAGCAGTACTTC.

This chain uses TRBV12-5 with TRBJ1-2; 7 bases map to TRBD1. The J segment lost 4 bases and the V segment lost 5 bases, leaving 7 bases of the junction unmatched. From germline, CDR1 is LGHNT and CDR2 FRNRAP. The CDR3 consists of 14 residues. In nucleotides, the CDR3 is TGTGCTAGTGGTCTTAGGGACAGTCCCTATGGCTACACCTTC. Encoded protein: CASGLRDSPYGYTF.

CDR3 in DNA: TGCTCCAGACAGGGTTATTATGGCTACACCTTC. This sequence encodes CSRQGYYGYTF. This chain uses TRBV20-1 with TRBJ1-2; the match to TRBD1 covers 7 bases. Per the germline V gene, CDR1 is DFQATT and CDR2 is SNEGSKA (reference sequence). CDR3 length: 11 amino acids.

The rearrangement links TRBV6-4 to TRBJ1-2; 8 bases line up with TRBD1. Germline V gene sequence: CDR1 MRHNA, CDR2 SNTAGT. V dropped 3 bases and J dropped 8; count of bases not matched to a gene: 8. This CDR3 has 14 amino acids. CDR3 sequence (DNA): TGTGCCAGCAGTGAATCGGCAGGGGGCTACGGCTACACCTTC. Translation gives CASSESAGGYGYTF.

J is TRBJ1-1 and V is TRBV30; D remains ambiguous. Trimming left V 2 bases short and J 1 base short, with 8 bases between. This CDR3 is 13 amino acids long. Germline assignment: CDR1 GTSNPN and CDR2 SVGIG (reference sequence). CDR3 residues: CAWSPNRNTEAFF. CDR3 DNA: TGTGCCTGGAGTCCGAACAGGAACACTGAAGCTTTCTTT.

This sequence joins TRBV6-1 and TRBJ2-7, with TRBD1 identical over 8 bases. The CDR3 totals 14 residues. V dropped 2 bases and J dropped 2; count of bases not matched to a gene: 2. Germline V CDR1 and CDR2: MNHNS, SASEGT. The CDR3 loop reads CASSEQQGAYEQYF. Written as DNA, the CDR3 is TGTGCCAGCAGTGAACAACAGGGGGCCTACGAGCAGTACTTC.

The V call is TRBV7-2, the J call TRBJ2-2, with a weak D call TRBD2 (5 bases). The CDR3 consists of 18 residues. Germline CDR1 and CDR2: SGHTA and FQGNSA. The V and J ends lost 4 bases and 5 bases respectively, with 23 bases between them. The CDR3 here is CASSSYLDSLRATGELFF. The CDR3 region has the DNA TGTGCCAGCAGCTCATACCTGGACTCCCTTCGGGCGACCGGGGAGCTGTTTTTT.

Written as DNA, the CDR3 is TGTGCCAGCAGCTTGGGACAGGAAAACACTGAAGCTTTCTTT. It yields the protein CASSLGQENTEAFF. The chain employs TRBV7-2 and TRBJ1-1; 8 bases line up with TRBD1. Trimming at V came to 3 bases and at J to 2 bases, leaving 2 bases not matched to a gene. Germline lookup yields CDR1 SGHTA and CDR2 FQGNSA. This CDR3 is built from 14 residues.

The chain employs TRBV3-1 (or the pseudogene TRBV3-2) and TRBJ1-1; D is perhaps TRBD1 (5 bases). CDR1 and CDR2 (germline): LGHDT, YNNKEL (reference sequence). The CDR3 sequence is 14 residues long. Trimming pared 2 bases from V and 5 bases from J, leaving 12 bases between. CDR3 residues: CASSQLDSKTEAFF. The DNA of the CDR3 is TGTGCCAGCAGCCAACTAGACAGTAAAACTGAAGCTTTCTTT.